Listed here is a single T cell receptor beta chain. The antigen is unknown. This table comes from immunoSEQ multiplex PCR, and its TCRdb copy is limited to in-frame clones, with some not included. The sample records approximately 190,000 clones, approximately 82% being singletons. This record comes from a study of cytomegalovirus exposure and HLA in healthy donors. Study at large: Later, an analysis reported that the 110 or so validation repertoires had used the same platform as the roughly 680 first-cohort repertoires. The study, taken as a whole, reports: Some TCR beta chains (about 180 of them) were listed as cytomegalovirus-associated. For most TCR sequences rarity was the rule, although some public TCRs occurred in many donors.

It was the roughly 130-subject validation cohort, separate from the roughly 700-subject first cohort, to which the donors belonged. The ends were cut back, 5 bases at V and 7 bases at J, with 15 bases in the middle. Germline lookup yields CDR1 MNHEY and CDR2 SVGAGI. The CDR3 contains 14 residues. V and J are TRBV6-5 and TRBJ2-1; a weak D match, TRBD2 (6 bases). The origin of this receptor is a woman aged 30 to 39 in good health and CMV-seropositive. The specimen sequenced was PBMCs. CDR3 protein: CASSRDLPGNEQFF. The DNA for the CDR3 is TGTGCCAGCAGTCGGGACTTGCCGGGGAATGAGCAGTTCTTC.